The 24 T cell receptor beta chains presented below share a single source sample, sequenced in a study of T-cell reconstitution after alpha-beta-depleted transplantation in children. Unique molecular identifiers tagged the TCRbeta library. TCRdb passed the PCR reads through MiXCR, listing each CDR3 protein once. The profile covers 600,000 to 700,000 distinct CDR3 sequences, with roughly 17% appearing a single time and about 1.1% taken by the ten largest. Sample: PBMCs from the stem cell graft donor, taken from the stem cell graft. These receptor sequences come from a human donor who donated a stem cell graft to a child with acute myeloid leukemia.

This clonotype came up many times. The V gene is TRBV29-1, the J gene TRBJ1-1, with D unclear. Germline lookup yields CDR1 SQVTM and CDR2 ANQGSEA. Trimming took off 0 bases at V and 11 bases at J, with 16 bases between the two ends. The CDR3 is made up of 13 amino acids. The CDR3, as DNA: TGCAGCGTTGAAGATCTAGGGCTCTGGGAGGCTTTCTTT. Protein: CSVEDLGLWEAFF.

Remarks on this clonotype: A read error is possible here, since a much larger clone lies one base away. V is TRBV13 and J is TRBJ2-7; possible D gene TRBD1, 6 bases. The CDR3 totals 14 residues. CDR1 and CDR2 from the germline V gene are PRHDT and FYEKMQ (reference sequence). DNA of the CDR3: TGTGCCAGCAGCTCCCGGGACATCTCCTACGAGCGGTACTTC. It encodes CASSSRDISYERYF.

This clonotype showed up many times. The V call is TRBV20-1, the J call TRBJ1-2, with a weak D call TRBD1 (6 bases). Trimming left V 0 bases short and J 5 bases short, with 16 bases between. Germline CDR1 reads DFQATT; CDR2 reads SNEGSKA (reference sequence). The CDR3 spans 15 residues. The chain's CDR3 is CSAREWGGAWYGYTF. The CDR3, as DNA: TGCAGTGCTAGAGAGTGGGGGGGCGCCTGGTATGGCTACACCTTC.

The genes are TRBV20-1 and TRBJ1-5; D gene unclear. This CDR3 has 16 amino acids. In germline, CDR1 is DFQATT, CDR2 SNEGSKA (reference sequence). V lost 3 bases, J lost 2 bases, and 17 bases lay in between. The CDR3: CSASHPLRAGNQPQHF. For the CDR3, the DNA is TGCAGTGCTAGTCACCCACTCCGGGCCGGCAATCAGCCCCAGCATTTT.

In this sample, this clonotype turned up many times. This chain links TRBV6-2 or TRBV6-3 with TRBJ2-7; 8 nucleotides line up with TRBD1. The CDR3 has 16 amino acids. The V and J ends lost 5 bases and 1 base, in that order; junction bases with no gene match: 10. Germline lookup yields CDR1 MNHEY and CDR2 SVGEGT. The CDR3 here is CASSRKTGATSYEQYF. The CDR3 nucleotides are TGTGCCAGCAGTCGCAAGACAGGGGCCACTTCCTACGAGCAGTACTTC.

A single count supports this clonotype. The chain recombines TRBV11-3 with TRBJ2-1, with D perhaps assigned TRBD1 or TRBD2 (5 bases each). Germline-derived CDR1 and CDR2 are SGHNT and YENEEA. The CDR3 covers 16 residues. V was cut by 5 bases and J by 0 bases, with 14 bases left in between. In nucleotides, the CDR3 is TGTGCCAGCAGCCCTGTCGGGACCAGCTCCTACAATGAGCAGTTCTTC. Protein product: CASSPVGTSSYNEQFF.

The chain combines TRBV20-1 with TRBJ2-2; D is possibly TRBD1 (7 bases). Trimming left V 6 bases short and J 0 bases short, with 17 bases between. Germline V gene sequence: CDR1 DFQATT, CDR2 SNEGSKA (reference sequence). The CDR3 has 16 amino acids. CDR3 bases: TGCAGTGCCCGAGTGGGGGGACAGTCGAACACCGGGGAGCTGTTTTTT. Its protein product is CSARVGGQSNTGELFF.

This clonotype has a handful of counts. The chain joins TRBV7-3 to TRBJ2-3; 7 bases align to TRBD1. The germline V gene has CDR1 SGHTA and CDR2 FQGTGA. The CDR3 is 14 residues long. Trimming at V came to 3 bases and at J to 4 bases, leaving 4 bases not matched to a gene. CDR3 bases: TGTGCCAGCAGCTTGGGGACAGTGCCAGATACGCAGTATTTT. Protein sequence: CASSLGTVPDTQYF.

The gene calls are TRBV27 and TRBJ1-1; no reliable D call. The V gene lost 5 bases and the J gene lost 7 bases, with 20 bases spanning the gap. The CDR3 totals 15 residues. Germline CDR1 is MNHEY and CDR2 is SMNVEV (reference sequence). The CDR3 sequence is CASSRHAGSLNEAFF. CDR3 nucleotides: TGTGCCAGCAGTCGGCATGCCGGGTCGTTGAATGAAGCTTTCTTT.

This clonotype was seen more than once but under ten times. The chain combines TRBV5-1 with TRBJ1-1; D possibly corresponds to TRBD1 (6 bases). CDR1 is SGHRS, CDR2 YFSETQ, per germline. V dropped 4 bases and J dropped 6 bases, with 10 bases sitting between them. This CDR3 spans 12 amino acids. The CDR3 DNA reads TGCGCCAGCAGCACAGGGAGAGCTGAAGCTTTCTTT. It encodes CASSTGRAEAFF.

This clonotype was seen at least ten times. The rearrangement uses TRBV29-1 and TRBJ1-2; no reliable D call. The germline V gene encodes CDR1 SQVTM and CDR2 ANQGSEA. This CDR3 is 15 amino acids long. Trimming took off 4 bases at V and 5 bases at J, with 20 bases between the two ends. CDR3 nucleotide sequence: TGCAGCGTTGGTTTGGGAAGAGGCGCGGGGTATGGCTACACCTTC. It codes for CSVGLGRGAGYGYTF.

This clonotype has just a few counts. This chain links TRBV20-1 with TRBJ1-2, with TRBD1 as a possible D gene (6 bases). The CDR3 length is 12 residues. Trimming took 6 bases from V and 6 from J, leaving 14 bases between them. Per the germline V gene, CDR1 is DFQATT and CDR2 is SNEGSKA (reference sequence). The CDR3 reads CSARTGIDGYTF. The DNA of the CDR3 is TGCAGTGCCCGCACAGGGATCGATGGCTACACCTTC.

The rearrangement links TRBV4-2 to TRBJ1-2; 7 positions agree with TRBD1. This CDR3 region has 18 residues. V trimming: 0 bases; J trimming: 4 bases; junction bases outside the gene matches: 14. Germline V CDR1 and CDR2: LGHNA, YNFKEQ. Here the CDR3 DNA reads TGTGCCAGCAGCCAAGATAGAGGGGGACAGTTCTTTTCCTATGGCTACACCTTC. Its protein product is CASSQDRGGQFFSYGYTF.

V is TRBV10-2 and J is TRBJ2-1; TRBD1 agrees at 7 bases. J was trimmed by 4 bases and V by 6 bases; bases with no gene match: 3. CDR3 length: 13 residues. The V gene's germline CDR1 is WSHSY and CDR2 SAAADI. The CDR3 coding sequence is TGCGCCAGCAGGAAGGGACAGTACAATGAGCAGTTCTTC. It specifies CASRKGQYNEQFF.

Many counts were recorded for this clonotype. The chain couples TRBV20-1 to TRBJ2-4; D gene uncertain. The CDR3 loop spans 11 amino acids. From germline, CDR1 is DFQATT and CDR2 SNEGSKA (reference sequence). V lost 2 bases and J lost 7, with 6 bases in between. CDR3 in DNA: TGCAGTGCTAGATCCGGTAACATTCAGTACTTC. It codes for CSARSGNIQYF.

The chain joins TRBV6-1 to TRBJ1-5; a possible D gene is TRBD1 (5 bases). V lost 5 bases and J lost 2, with 13 bases in between. CDR1 and CDR2 (germline): MNHNS, SASEGT. This CDR3 contains 15 residues. CDR3: CASSPDSGGNQPQHF. The CDR3, as DNA: TGTGCCAGCAGTCCTGACAGCGGGGGCAATCAGCCCCAGCATTTT.

Ten or more counts support this clonotype. The V call is TRBV20-1, the J call TRBJ2-4, with D unresolved. CDR3 length equals 15 residues. The germline V gene encodes CDR1 DFQATT and CDR2 SNEGSKA (reference sequence). The V gene lost 3 bases and the J gene lost 2 bases, with 14 bases spanning the gap. The CDR3 region has the DNA TGCAGTGCTAGTGGTTACTCCGGTCCCAAAAACATTCAGTACTTC. Its translation is CSASGYSGPKNIQYF.

This clonotype appeared many times. The rearrangement uses TRBV5-4 and TRBJ1-2, with D perhaps matching TRBD1 (6 bases). The germline gives CDR1 SGHNT, CDR2 YYREEE (reference sequence). The V and J ends lost 5 bases and 4 bases respectively, with 21 bases between them. This CDR3 has 16 amino acids. This CDR3 reads CASSMKGELKVYGYTF. As DNA, the CDR3 is TGTGCCAGCAGTATGAAGGGGGAACTGAAGGTCTATGGCTACACCTTC.

V usage is TRBV6-1 and J usage is TRBJ2-2; 10 nucleotides line up with TRBD2. CDR1 and CDR2 from the germline V gene are MNHNS and SASEGT. V lost 6 bases and J lost 6; bases outside the gene matches: 16. The CDR3 contains 18 residues. The CDR3 loop is CASSGPASGGMVAGELFF. In DNA, the CDR3 is TGTGCCAGCAGCGGGCCGGCTAGCGGGGGTATGGTCGCCGGGGAGCTGTTTTTT.

There are many counts of this clonotype. The rearrangement joins TRBV20-1 to TRBJ2-5, with TRBD2 as a possible D gene (6 bases). Germline V gene sequence: CDR1 DFQATT, CDR2 SNEGSKA (reference sequence). The V end lost 0 bases, the J end lost 2 bases, and 7 bases lay between the germline ends. The length of the CDR3 is 13 residues. CDR3 amino acids: CSAREREQETQYF. CDR3 in DNA: TGCAGTGCTAGAGAACGGGAGCAAGAGACCCAGTACTTC.

There are many counts of this clonotype. This chain connects TRBV7-2 to TRBJ2-5; D call uncertain. Trimming pared 1 base from V and 2 bases from J, leaving 8 bases between. This CDR3 has 14 amino acids. The germline V gene encodes CDR1 SGHTA and CDR2 FQGNSA. CDR3 DNA: TGTGCCAGCAGCTTAGTTGGGTTGCAAGAGACCCAGTACTTC. It is translated as CASSLVGLQETQYF.

In this sample, this clonotype turned up many times. This sequence joins TRBV10-2 and TRBJ2-5, with D unresolved. Trimming pared 5 bases from V and 1 base from J, leaving 2 bases between. Germline lookup yields CDR1 WSHSY and CDR2 SAAADI. This CDR3 spans 11 amino acids. CDR3 coding DNA: TGCGCCAGCAGTACCCAAGAGACCCAGTACTTC. Its translation: CASSTQETQYF.

This clonotype has a count of ten or more. The rearrangement uses TRBV12-3 or TRBV12-4 and TRBJ2-7; D not resolved. The ends were cut back, 3 bases at V and 2 bases at J, with 8 bases in the middle. There are 13 residues in the CDR3. CDR3 nucleotide sequence: TGTGCCAGCAGTTTTGGAAGCCCCTACGAGCAGTACTTC. Translation: CASSFGSPYEQYF.

This chain connects TRBV7-2 to TRBJ2-2; D possibly uses TRBD1 or TRBD2 (6 bases each). This CDR3 has 16 residues. Germline-derived CDR1 and CDR2 are SGHTA and FQGNSA. V was pared by 0 bases and J by 2 bases, with 10 bases between. This CDR3 is CASSLAGGRNTGELFF. The DNA of the CDR3 is TGTGCCAGCAGCTTAGCCGGGGGCCGTAACACCGGGGAGCTGTTTTTT.